Shown below are 32 T cell receptor beta chains from a single sample sequenced in a study of cytomegalovirus exposure and HLA in healthy donors. Sequencing was performed with immunoSEQ multiplex PCR; in TCRdb, only in-frame clones are kept and a portion is missing. Of under 150,000 clones detected, just over 85% appear once; the ten largest clones hold just under 8%. The sample comprised PBMCs. The receptors shown here come from a woman younger than 30 in good health and CMV-seropositive.

The chain combines TRBV29-1 with TRBJ1-3, with 7 bases identical to TRBD1. With 7 bases clipped from V and 3 bases from J, the junction kept 9 bases outside the gene matches. This CDR3 comprises 14 residues. The germline gives CDR1 SQVTM, CDR2 ANQGSEA. The CDR3 is CSAETGMGGNTIYF. CDR3 coding DNA: TGCAGCGCCGAGACAGGGATGGGTGGAAACACCATATATTTT. Full variable domain (rest looked up from reference TRBV29-1 and TRBJ1-3): SAVISQKPSRDICQRGTSLTIQCQVDSQVTMMFWYRQQPGQSLTLIATANQGSEATYESGFVIDKFPISRPNLTFSTLTVSNMSPEDSSIYLCSAETGMGGNTIYFGEGSWLTVV.

V is TRBV5-6 and J is TRBJ1-6; D is ambiguous. This CDR3 has 14 residues. Germline loops: CDR1 SGHDT, CDR2 YYEEEE. V was shortened by 2 bases and J by 7 bases, with 10 bases between the two germline ends. CDR3 in DNA: TGTGCCAGCAGCTTCGGAACAGAGAATTCACCCCTCCACTTT. Translation gives CASSFGTENSPLHF.

As DNA, the CDR3 is TGTGCCAGTAGTATAACAAAGGCGGAGCCGTTGAATGAGCAGTTCTTC. Its protein product is CASSITKAEPLNEQFF. The gene calls are TRBV19 and TRBJ2-1; no clear D. The CDR3 runs 16 residues. V was pared by 2 bases and J by 7 bases, with 18 bases between. Germline lookup yields CDR1 LNHDA and CDR2 SQIVND (reference sequence).

The V call is TRBV4-1, the J call TRBJ1-5, with a tentative D call TRBD1 (5 bases). CDR3 length: 16 residues. Trimming took 4 bases from V and 2 from J, leaving 15 bases between them. CDR1 and CDR2 from the germline V gene are MGHRA and YSYEKL. DNA of the CDR3: TGCGCCAGCAGCCTAGACGGGGGAGGGCGCAATCAGCCCCAGCATTTT. Translation gives CASSLDGGGRNQPQHF.

The genes are TRBV28 and TRBJ2-6; a weak D match, TRBD2 (6 bases). V lost 0 bases and J lost 2, with 14 bases in between. Germline V CDR1 and CDR2: MDHEN, SYDVKM. The CDR3 extends over 18 amino acids. The CDR3 sequence: CASSLWQGGVTGANVLTF. CDR3 bases: TGTGCCAGCAGTTTATGGCAGGGAGGAGTAACTGGGGCCAACGTCCTGACTTTC.

The rearrangement links TRBV5-1 to TRBJ2-7; a weak D match, TRBD1 (6 bases). Germline V gives CDR1 SGHRS, CDR2 YFSETQ. This CDR3 is 15 amino acids long. Trimming took off 0 bases at V and 2 bases at J, with 12 bases between the two ends. The CDR3 spells CASSLVGDTAYEQYF. The CDR3 DNA follows: TGCGCCAGCAGCTTGGTGGGGGACACCGCCTACGAGCAGTACTTC.

The chain couples TRBV4-1 to TRBJ2-3; TRBD2 agrees at 8 bases. The CDR3 consists of 21 residues. The V gene end was trimmed by 3 bases and the J gene end by 0 bases; junction bases not matched to a gene: 20. Germline CDR1 and CDR2: MGHRA and YSYEKL. The CDR3 DNA follows: TGCGCCAGCAGCCAGGCCTCCTTGAGAACTAGCGGAGTTTCTAGCACAGATACGCAGTATTTT. This encodes CASSQASLRTSGVSSTDTQYF.

This clone has only one observation. This chain joins TRBV9 and TRBJ2-7; TRBD1 matches at 9 bases. The CDR3 spans 15 residues. Losses at the gene ends were 6 bases for V and 5 bases for J; bases not matched to a gene: 12. Germline CDR1 SGDLS, CDR2 YYNGEE. This CDR3 is CASTPSGTGNHEQYF. CDR3 in DNA: TGTGCCAGCACCCCCAGCGGGACAGGGAACCACGAGCAGTACTTC.

The chain links TRBV5-8 to TRBJ1-1; D gene unclear. The CDR3 is made up of 14 amino acids. In germline, CDR1 is SGHTS, CDR2 YDEGEE. V was clipped by 1 base and J by 2 bases, with 9 bases between them. The CDR3 nucleotides read TGTGCCAGCAGCTTGCAGGAAACTAACACTGAAGCTTTCTTT. As protein: CASSLQETNTEAFF.

This rearrangement joins TRBV7-2 to TRBJ1-2; TRBD1 might be the D (5 bases). Germline V gene sequence: CDR1 SGHTA, CDR2 FQGNSA. The V and J ends lost 5 bases and 4 bases respectively, with 20 bases between them. The CDR3 is 16 residues long. The CDR3 DNA reads TGTGCCAGCAGCCCCCCTAACGGGGGGATAATCTATGGCTACACCTTC. Translated: CASSPPNGGIIYGYTF.

This clone was detected once. The chain is built from TRBV11-2 and TRBJ1-1; D unclear. This CDR3 region has 13 residues. From germline, CDR1 is SGHAT and CDR2 FQNNGV. Trimming took off 10 bases at V and 5 bases at J, with 17 bases between the two ends. The DNA of the CDR3 is TGTGCCACCGCCGCTTTTAACATGACTGAAGCTTTCTTT. This gives the protein CATAAFNMTEAFF.

The table lists this clone with a count of one. The V call is TRBV30, the J call TRBJ1-2; TRBD1 might be the D (6 bases). Germline-derived CDR1 and CDR2 are GTSNPN and SVGIG (reference sequence). The CDR3 covers 14 residues. V shed 4 bases and J shed 0 bases, with 12 bases lying between them. The CDR3 loop is CAWTPRGSNYGYTF. DNA of the CDR3: TGTGCCTGGACCCCCAGGGGATCTAACTATGGCTACACCTTC.

The J gene is TRBJ1-3, the V gene TRBV7-8; possibly TRBD1 for D (6 bases). This CDR3 has 15 residues. With 3 bases removed from V and 4 bases from J, the gap between germline ends came to 13 bases. Per germline, CDR1 SGHVS and CDR2 FQNEAQ. CDR3 in DNA: TGTGCCAGCAGCTTTAACAGGGACCGCGGAAACACCATATATTTT. As protein: CASSFNRDRGNTIYF.

This clone was found a few times. This sequence joins TRBV2 and TRBJ1-2; 7 nucleotides align to TRBD1. Per germline, CDR1 SNHLY and CDR2 FYNNEI. The CDR3 is 13 amino acids. Trimming removed 6 bases from V and 5 bases from J; junction bases left unmatched: 6. DNA of the CDR3: TGTGCCAGCAGCCCGGGACAGACATATGGCTACACCTTC. Residues: CASSPGQTYGYTF. The full variable domain, in which reference TRBV2 and TRBJ1-2 provide the parts outside the CDR3, is EPEVTQTPSHQVTQMGQEVILRCVPISNHLYFYWYRQILGQKVEFLVSFYNNEISEKSEIFDDQFSVERPDGSNFTLKIRSTKLEDSAMYFCASSPGQTYGYTFGSGTRLTVV.

The genes are TRBV7-3 and TRBJ2-3; 10 bases fit TRBD2. The CDR3 covers 19 residues. The germline V gene encodes CDR1 SGHTA and CDR2 FQGTGA. V shed 1 base and J 2 bases; nucleotides not matched to a gene: 12. The CDR3 DNA reads as TGTGCCAGCAGCTTAAAAGGCGGGAAGCGGGAGGGCGTCACAGATACGCAGTATTTT. The encoded protein is CASSLKGGKREGVTDTQYF.

Details on this clone: The junction departs from germline at one end; a sequencing error may be responsible. V gene TRBV4-2 combines with J gene TRBJ2-3; 10 bases agree with TRBD2. The CDR3 is made up of 13 amino acids. The germline CDR1 and CDR2 sequences are LGHNA and YNFKEQ. The CDR3 region is CASRLAGEDAQYF. In DNA, the CDR3 is TGTGCCAGCAGGCTAGCGGGAGAAGATGCGCAGTATTTT.

This clone was detected a few times. The rearrangement joins TRBV7-2 to TRBJ2-2, with D unresolved. The CDR3 contains 16 residues. The germline V gene has CDR1 SGHTA and CDR2 FQGNSA. V shed 2 bases and J shed 4 bases, with 14 bases lying between them. DNA for the CDR3: TGTGCCAGCAGCTTAAGGTCGCGGTACTTCACCGGGGAGCTGTTTTTT. This gives the protein CASSLRSRYFTGELFF.

The chain joins TRBV28 to TRBJ1-4, with D maybe TRBD1 (6 bases). The CDR3 covers 15 residues. V shed 3 bases and J shed 4 bases, with 12 bases lying between them. In germline, CDR1 is MDHEN, CDR2 SYDVKM. The CDR3 here is CASSFGGGYNEKLFF. The CDR3 DNA reads TGTGCCAGCAGTTTTGGTGGGGGCTATAATGAAAAACTGTTTTTT. Based on the CDR3 plus reference TRBV28 and TRBJ1-4, the full variable domain is DVKVTQSSRYLVKRTGEKVFLECVQDMDHENMFWYRQDPGLGLRLIYFSYDVKMKEKGDIPEGYSVSREKKERFSLILESASTNQTSMYLCASSFGGGYNEKLFFGSGTQLSVL.

V is TRBV19 and J is TRBJ2-1, with a weak D call TRBD1 (6 bases). The CDR3 consists of 14 residues. V was shortened by 7 bases and J by 2 bases, with 12 bases between the two germline ends. Germline V gene data show CDR1 as LNHDA and CDR2 as SQIVND (reference sequence). The CDR3: CASTPDSAYNEQFF. The CDR3 nucleotides read TGTGCCAGTACCCCGGACAGCGCCTACAATGAGCAGTTCTTC. The whole variable domain, remainder taken from reference TRBV19 and TRBJ2-1, is DGGITQSPKYLFRKEGQNVTLSCEQNLNHDAMYWYRQDPGQGLRLIYYSQIVNDFQKGDIAEGYSVSREKKESFPLTVTSAQKNPTAFYLCASTPDSAYNEQFFGPGTRLTVL.

V and J are TRBV7-6 and TRBJ1-3, with a weak D call TRBD1 (5 bases). V lost 1 base to trimming and J lost 3 bases, with 16 bases between them. Germline CDR1 SGHVS, CDR2 FNYEAQ. The CDR3 consists of 17 residues. The CDR3 DNA reads as TGTGCCAGCAGCTTAGGAAGTGCAGGGACTTATGGAAACACCATATATTTT. It translates to CASSLGSAGTYGNTIYF.

The chain couples TRBV2 to TRBJ1-4; D uncertain. Germline CDR1 is SNHLY and CDR2 is FYNNEI. The CDR3 contains 14 residues. Trimming removed 8 bases from V and 6 bases from J, with 16 bases in between. The DNA of the CDR3 is TGTGCCAGCGATACCGGGAACAATCATGAAAAACTGTTTTTT. Its translation: CASDTGNNHEKLFF. The full variable domain, its missing parts supplied by reference TRBV2 and TRBJ1-4, is EPEVTQTPSHQVTQMGQEVILRCVPISNHLYFYWYRQILGQKVEFLVSFYNNEISEKSEIFDDQFSVERPDGSNFTLKIRSTKLEDSAMYFCASDTGNNHEKLFFGSGTQLSVL.

The table lists this clone with a few counts. The chain has TRBV9 and TRBJ2-7, with D possibly matching TRBD2 (6 bases). CDR3 size: 15 residues. Trimming took 3 bases from V and 0 from J, leaving 13 bases between them. Germline CDR1 and CDR2: SGDLS and YYNGEE. CDR3 coding DNA: TGTGCCAGCAGCGCAACGGGGGTCAGCTCCTACGAGCAGTACTTC. Amino acids: CASSATGVSSYEQYF.

The genes are TRBV30 and TRBJ1-5; unclear D gene. There are 14 residues in the CDR3. Trimming removed 2 bases at V and 0 bases at J, with 8 bases between. Looked up from germline, CDR1 is GTSNPN and CDR2 is SVGIG (reference sequence). The CDR3 region is CAWSKSVSNQPQHF. CDR3 in DNA: TGTGCCTGGAGTAAATCGGTTAGCAATCAGCCCCAGCATTTT.

V usage is TRBV6-6 and J usage is TRBJ2-4; TRBD2 is a possible D gene (6 bases). Germline CDR1 and CDR2: MNHNY and SVGAGI (reference sequence). V was trimmed by 5 bases and J by 0 bases, leaving 8 bases between them. The CDR3 totals 14 residues. The DNA of the CDR3 is TGTGCCAGCAGTCGGGGACTAGCCAAAAACATTCAGTACTTC. It encodes CASSRGLAKNIQYF.

A single count supports this clone. The chain couples TRBV7-2 to TRBJ2-7; 11 positions match TRBD2. The CDR3 extends over 18 amino acids. Looked up from germline, CDR1 is SGHTA and CDR2 is FQGNSA. V was clipped by 4 bases and J by 2 bases; unmatched bases: 13. The CDR3 DNA sequence: TGTGCCAGCAGCTCTCGCGCCCTAGCGGGAGGACCTCCCTACGAGCAGTACTTC. Amino acid sequence: CASSSRALAGGPPYEQYF.

The chain combines TRBV2 with TRBJ2-1; TRBD1 matches at 7 bases. The length of the CDR3 is 16 residues. CDR1 is SNHLY, CDR2 FYNNEI, per germline. J lost 4 bases, V lost 4 bases, and 10 bases had no gene match. As DNA, the CDR3 is TGTGCCAGCAGTGTAAACAGGGGCAATGTATACAATGAGCAGTTCTTC. Translating it yields CASSVNRGNVYNEQFF.

CDR3 bases: TGCAGCGTTGGGGCTTGGGGGGGTCGGGAGACCCAGTACTTC. Amino acids: CSVGAWGGRETQYF. The chain joins TRBV29-1 to TRBJ2-5, with TRBD2 matching 7 bases. The V segment lost 4 bases and the J segment 5 bases; nucleotides outside the gene matches: 10. The CDR3 is 14 amino acids. Germline lookup yields CDR1 SQVTM and CDR2 ANQGSEA.

This clone was observed a few times. The CDR3 loop reads CASSNGQGSYGYTF. CDR3 coding DNA: TGTGCCAGTAGTAACGGACAGGGATCCTATGGCTACACCTTC. The chain has TRBV19 and TRBJ1-2, with 8 bases that match TRBD1. The CDR3 totals 14 residues. The ends lost 4 bases at V and 4 bases at J; junction bases unmatched: 5. Germline loops: CDR1 LNHDA, CDR2 SQIVND (reference sequence).

This clone was recorded a few times. The genes are TRBV4-1 and TRBJ1-6; D possibly corresponds to TRBD1 (6 bases). CDR3 length: 16 amino acids. The germline gives CDR1 MGHRA, CDR2 YSYEKL. V was pared by 4 bases and J by 14 bases, with 24 bases between. CDR3 coding DNA: TGCGCCAGCAGCCCCGAGTCCTACAACAGGGCGTCAGCCCTCCACTTT. Translated: CASSPESYNRASALHF.

V and J are TRBV28 and TRBJ1-2; TRBD1 matches at 8 bases. V trimming: 4 bases; J trimming: 3 bases; junction bases outside the gene matches: 13. Germline CDR1 and CDR2: MDHEN and SYDVKM. CDR3 size: 17 residues. In DNA, the CDR3 is TGTGCCAGCAGTTCCCTGGTTGGGGGGGGACAGGACTATGGCTACACCTTC. Amino acid sequence: CASSSLVGGGQDYGYTF.

This clone has just one count. This sequence joins TRBV7-3 and TRBJ2-7; 13 bases line up with TRBD2. CDR3 length: 20 residues. Germline lookup yields CDR1 SGHTA and CDR2 FQGTGA. The trim removed 2 bases at V and 5 bases at J, leaving 18 bases unmatched. CDR3 coding DNA: TGTGCCAGCAGCTTACCTAATGGGAGACTCGGGACTAGCGGGACGGACGAGCAGTACTTC. Amino acid sequence: CASSLPNGRLGTSGTDEQYF.

The chain carries TRBV6-5 and TRBJ2-7, with 8 positions matching TRBD2. Germline CDR1 reads MNHEY; CDR2 reads SVGAGI. Germline trimming cut 5 bases from V and 6 bases from J; bases unmatched to any gene: 12. The CDR3 sequence is 15 residues long. This CDR3 is CASSTPGLGAVEQYF. The DNA of the CDR3 is TGTGCCAGCAGTACTCCGGGACTAGGAGCAGTCGAGCAGTACTTC.